Below are 10 T cell receptor beta chains sequenced from a single sample in a study of cytomegalovirus exposure and HLA in healthy donors. The PCR used 60 Vbeta and 13 Jbeta primers. Clones were read by immunoSEQ multiplex PCR, and TCRdb kept only the in-frame ones, dropping some. The sample holds roughly 110,000 clones; about 70% are singletons and the top ten take approximately 2%. The specimen was PBMCs. All receptors derive from a human donor in good health.

This chain connects TRBV9 to TRBJ2-5; possible D gene TRBD1, 6 bases. The CDR3 has 14 residues. Trimming cost V 0 bases and J 5 bases, with 11 bases left between them. In germline, CDR1 is SGDLS, CDR2 YYNGEE. CDR3: CASSVGNRVETQYF. DNA of the CDR3: TGTGCCAGCAGCGTAGGGAACAGGGTCGAGACCCAGTACTTC. The variable domain in full, with the rest retrieved from reference TRBV9 and TRBJ2-5, is DSGVTQTPKHLITATGQRVTLRCSPRSGDLSVYWYQQSLDQGLQFLIQYYNGEERAKGNILERFSAQQFPDLHSELNLSSLELGDSALYFCASSVGNRVETQYFGPGTRLLVL.

Only one count was recorded for this clone. The chain couples TRBV6-4 to TRBJ2-2; D may be TRBD1 (5 bases). V lost 6 bases and J lost 7, with 12 bases in between. Looked up from germline, CDR1 is MRHNA and CDR2 is SNTAGT. This CDR3 is 13 amino acids long. The CDR3 is CASSAQGGGELFF. CDR3 in DNA: TGTGCCAGCAGCGCCCAGGGCGGCGGGGAGCTGTTTTTT.

CDR3 in amino acids: CASTKGQTTNYGYTF. CDR3 in DNA: TGTGCCAGCACCAAGGGACAGACTACTAACTATGGCTACACCTTC. The V and J genes are TRBV6-1 and TRBJ1-2; 7 positions match TRBD1. The germline V gene encodes CDR1 MNHNS and CDR2 SASEGT. V lost 7 bases and J lost 0; bases outside the gene matches: 8. The CDR3 contains 15 residues.

The rearrangement links TRBV19 to TRBJ2-1; TRBD2 matches 7 bases. The CDR3 has 13 amino acids. CDR1 and CDR2 from the germline V gene are LNHDA and SQIVND (reference sequence). J lost 12 bases, V lost 6 bases, and 11 bases had no gene match. CDR3 sequence (DNA): TGTGCCAGTAGCGAGATAGGTTCGGGGGGGCAGTTCTTC. Its translation is CASSEIGSGGQFF.

The rearrangement joins TRBV19 to TRBJ1-5; TRBD1 might be the D (5 bases). CDR1 and CDR2 from the germline V gene are LNHDA and SQIVND (reference sequence). V lost 8 bases and J lost 1, with 21 bases in between. The CDR3 has 17 residues. The CDR3 reads CASRPRGRGGSNQPQHF. CDR3 sequence (DNA): TGTGCCAGTCGCCCTCGGGGTAGGGGAGGCAGCAATCAGCCCCAGCATTTT.

V usage is TRBV19 and J usage is TRBJ1-3; unclear D gene. CDR1 and CDR2 (germline): LNHDA, SQIVND (reference sequence). The V and J ends lost 9 bases and 2 bases respectively, with 17 bases between them. This CDR3 spans 15 amino acids. The CDR3 DNA is TGTGCCAGCCGAACGGAGAGAACTGCTGGAAACACCATATATTTT. Residues: CASRTERTAGNTIYF.

V usage is TRBV28 and J usage is TRBJ1-1, with D perhaps matching TRBD1 (6 bases). Germline CDR1 and CDR2: MDHEN and SYDVKM. This CDR3 spans 13 amino acids. The V gene lost 4 bases and the J gene lost 6 bases, with 12 bases spanning the gap. The CDR3 reads CASSSTGLAEAFF. As DNA, the CDR3 is TGTGCCAGCAGTTCCACAGGGTTGGCTGAAGCTTTCTTT.

The CDR3 DNA reads TGTGCCAGCAGTCCTACTAGCGGGATACACTCCTACAATGAGCAGTTCTTC. This gives the protein CASSPTSGIHSYNEQFF. The genes are TRBV2 and TRBJ2-1, with 10 bases that match TRBD2. The CDR3 length is 17 residues. The germline V gene has CDR1 SNHLY and CDR2 FYNNEI. After removal of 5 bases from V and 0 bases from J, the junction contained 7 bases not matched to a gene.

The sample holds one count of this clone. The chain uses TRBV19 and TRBJ1-5, with unresolved D. CDR1 and CDR2 (germline): LNHDA, SQIVND (reference sequence). CDR3 length: 12 residues. Trimming took off 3 bases at V and 4 bases at J, with 4 bases between the two ends. DNA for the CDR3: TGTGCCAGTAGTATCGGTAATCAGCCCCAGCATTTT. It is translated as CASSIGNQPQHF.

This clone was seen only a few times. This chain connects TRBV11-2 to TRBJ2-7, with D possibly being TRBD2 (5 bases). This CDR3 contains 14 residues. V was trimmed by 0 bases and J by 9 bases, leaving 15 bases between them. The germline gives CDR1 SGHAT, CDR2 FQNNGV. The CDR3 protein is CASSLDRKGVMQYF. The DNA of the CDR3 is TGTGCCAGCAGCTTAGATCGCAAGGGAGTGATGCAGTACTTC.